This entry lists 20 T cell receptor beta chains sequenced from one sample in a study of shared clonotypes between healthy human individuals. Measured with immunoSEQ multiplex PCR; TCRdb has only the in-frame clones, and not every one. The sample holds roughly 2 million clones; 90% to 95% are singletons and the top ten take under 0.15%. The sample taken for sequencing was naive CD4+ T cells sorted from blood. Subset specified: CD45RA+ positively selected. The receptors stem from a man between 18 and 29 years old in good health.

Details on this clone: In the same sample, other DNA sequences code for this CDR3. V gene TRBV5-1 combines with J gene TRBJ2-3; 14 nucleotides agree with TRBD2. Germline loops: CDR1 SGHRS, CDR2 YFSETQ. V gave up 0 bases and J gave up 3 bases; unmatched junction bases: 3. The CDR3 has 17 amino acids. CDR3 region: CASSLGLAGGPTDTQYF. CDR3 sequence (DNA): TGCGCCAGCAGCTTGGGACTAGCGGGAGGGCCTACAGATACGCAGTATTTT. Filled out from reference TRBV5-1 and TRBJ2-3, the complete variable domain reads KAGVTQTPRYLIKTRGQQVTLSCSPISGHRSVSWYQQTPGQGLQFLFEYFSETQRNKGNFPGRFSGRQFSNSRSEMNVSTLELGDSALYLCASSLGLAGGPTDTQYFGPGTRLTVL.

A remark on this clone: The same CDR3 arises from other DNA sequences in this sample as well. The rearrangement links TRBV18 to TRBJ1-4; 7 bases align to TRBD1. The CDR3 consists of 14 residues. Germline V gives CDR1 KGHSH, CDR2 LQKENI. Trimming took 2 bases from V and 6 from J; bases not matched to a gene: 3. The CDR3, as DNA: TGTGCCAGCTCACCAAGACAGGGAGATGAAAAACTGTTTTTT. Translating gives CASSPRQGDEKLFF.

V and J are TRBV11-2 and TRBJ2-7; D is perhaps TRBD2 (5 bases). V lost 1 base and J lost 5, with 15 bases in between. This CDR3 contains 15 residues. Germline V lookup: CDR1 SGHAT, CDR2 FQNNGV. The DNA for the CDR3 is TGTGCCAGCAGCTTAGGGCTACTAGTCAGGAACGAGCAGTACTTC. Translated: CASSLGLLVRNEQYF.

DNA for the CDR3: TGTGCCAGCAGCACGACAGGGCGGGATTCACCCCTCCACTTT. It specifies CASSTTGRDSPLHF. This chain joins TRBV6-6 and TRBJ1-6; TRBD1 agrees at 7 bases. Germline CDR1 is MNHNY and CDR2 is SVGAGI (reference sequence). The J segment lost 8 bases and the V segment lost 6 bases, leaving 7 bases of the junction unmatched. The CDR3 contains 14 residues.

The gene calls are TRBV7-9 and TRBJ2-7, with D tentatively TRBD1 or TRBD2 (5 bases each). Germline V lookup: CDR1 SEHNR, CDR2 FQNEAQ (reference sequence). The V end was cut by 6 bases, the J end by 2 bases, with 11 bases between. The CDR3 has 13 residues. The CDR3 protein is CASSQGVPYEQYF. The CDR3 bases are TGTGCCAGCAGTCAGGGAGTCCCCTACGAGCAGTACTTC.

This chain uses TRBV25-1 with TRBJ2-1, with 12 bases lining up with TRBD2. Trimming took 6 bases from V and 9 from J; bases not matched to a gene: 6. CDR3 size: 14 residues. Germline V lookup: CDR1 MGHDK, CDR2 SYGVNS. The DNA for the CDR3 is TGTGCCAGCAGGGACCTAGCGGGAGGGCGTGAGCAGTTCTTC. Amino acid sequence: CASRDLAGGREQFF.

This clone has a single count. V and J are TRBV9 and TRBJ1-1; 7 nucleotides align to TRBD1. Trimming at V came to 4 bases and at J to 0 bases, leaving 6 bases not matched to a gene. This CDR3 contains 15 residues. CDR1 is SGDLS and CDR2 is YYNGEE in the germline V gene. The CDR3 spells CASSSPGTVNTEAFF. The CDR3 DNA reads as TGTGCCAGCAGCTCCCCCGGGACAGTGAACACTGAAGCTTTCTTT.

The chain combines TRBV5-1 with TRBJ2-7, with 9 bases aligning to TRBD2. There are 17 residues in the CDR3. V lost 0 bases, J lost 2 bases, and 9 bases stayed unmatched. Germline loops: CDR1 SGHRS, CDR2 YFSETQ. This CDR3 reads CASSLELTAGGAYEQYF. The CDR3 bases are TGCGCCAGCAGCTTGGAGTTAACAGCGGGAGGTGCCTACGAGCAGTACTTC.

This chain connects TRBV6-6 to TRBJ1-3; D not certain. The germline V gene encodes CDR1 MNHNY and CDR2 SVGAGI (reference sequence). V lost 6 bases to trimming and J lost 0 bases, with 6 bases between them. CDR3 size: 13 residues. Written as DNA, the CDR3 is TGTGCCAGCAGGGACTACTCTGGAAACACCATATATTTT. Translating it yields CASRDYSGNTIYF.

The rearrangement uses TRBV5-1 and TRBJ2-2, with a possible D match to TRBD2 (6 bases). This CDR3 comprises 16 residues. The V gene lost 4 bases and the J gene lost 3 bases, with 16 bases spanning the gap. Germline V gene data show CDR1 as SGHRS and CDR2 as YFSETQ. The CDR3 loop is CASSLGLRSYTGELFF. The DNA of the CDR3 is TGCGCCAGCAGCCTGGGACTCCGATCTTACACCGGGGAGCTGTTTTTT.

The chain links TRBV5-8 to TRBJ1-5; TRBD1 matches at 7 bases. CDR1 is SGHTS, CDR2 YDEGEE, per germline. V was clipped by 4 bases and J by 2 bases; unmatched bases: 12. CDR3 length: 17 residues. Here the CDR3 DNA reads TGTGCCAGCAGCCTAAAACCGACAGGGAACGGCAATCAGCCCCAGCATTTT. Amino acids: CASSLKPTGNGNQPQHF.

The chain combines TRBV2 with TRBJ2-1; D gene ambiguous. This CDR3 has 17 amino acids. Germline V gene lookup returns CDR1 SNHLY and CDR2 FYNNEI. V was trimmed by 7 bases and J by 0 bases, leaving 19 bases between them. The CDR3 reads CASKEVGQASSYNEQFF. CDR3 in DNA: TGTGCCAGCAAGGAAGTTGGCCAGGCATCCTCCTACAATGAGCAGTTCTTC.

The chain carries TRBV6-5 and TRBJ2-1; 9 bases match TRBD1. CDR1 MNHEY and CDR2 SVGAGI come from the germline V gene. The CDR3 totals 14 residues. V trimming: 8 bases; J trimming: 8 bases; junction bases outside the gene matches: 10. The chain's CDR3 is CASGGQGSNYEQFF. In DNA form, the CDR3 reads TGTGCCAGCGGGGGACAGGGAAGTAATTATGAGCAGTTCTTC.

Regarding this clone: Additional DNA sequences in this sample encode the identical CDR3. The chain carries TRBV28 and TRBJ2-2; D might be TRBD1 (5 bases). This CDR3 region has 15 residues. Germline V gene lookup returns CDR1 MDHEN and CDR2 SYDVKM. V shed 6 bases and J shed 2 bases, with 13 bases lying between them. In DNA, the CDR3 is TGTGCCAGCAGCCTCGACAGTCTCAACACCGGGGAGCTGTTTTTT. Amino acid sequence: CASSLDSLNTGELFF.

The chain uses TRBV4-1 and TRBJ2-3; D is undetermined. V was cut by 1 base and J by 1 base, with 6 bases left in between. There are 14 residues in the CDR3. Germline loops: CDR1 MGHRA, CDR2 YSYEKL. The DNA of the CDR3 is TGCGCCAGCAGCCAAGTATACGGCACAGATACGCAGTATTTT. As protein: CASSQVYGTDTQYF.

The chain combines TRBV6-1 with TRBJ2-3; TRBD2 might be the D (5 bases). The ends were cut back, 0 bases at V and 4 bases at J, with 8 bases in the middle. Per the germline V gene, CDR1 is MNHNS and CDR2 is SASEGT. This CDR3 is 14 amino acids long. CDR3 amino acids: CASSEALGADTQYF. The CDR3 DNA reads TGTGCCAGCAGTGAAGCCCTGGGAGCAGATACGCAGTATTTT.

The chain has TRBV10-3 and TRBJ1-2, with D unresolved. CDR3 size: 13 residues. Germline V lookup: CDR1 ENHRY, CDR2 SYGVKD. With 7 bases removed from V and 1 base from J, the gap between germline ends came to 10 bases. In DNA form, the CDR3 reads TGTGCCATCAAAGAGGACGGTAACTATGGCTACACCTTC. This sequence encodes CAIKEDGNYGYTF.

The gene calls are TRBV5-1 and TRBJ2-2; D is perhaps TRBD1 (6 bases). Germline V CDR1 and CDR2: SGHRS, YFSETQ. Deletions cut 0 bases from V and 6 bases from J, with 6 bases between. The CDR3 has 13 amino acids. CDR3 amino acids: CASSLGQAGELFF. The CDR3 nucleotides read TGCGCCAGCAGCTTGGGACAGGCCGGGGAGCTGTTTTTT.

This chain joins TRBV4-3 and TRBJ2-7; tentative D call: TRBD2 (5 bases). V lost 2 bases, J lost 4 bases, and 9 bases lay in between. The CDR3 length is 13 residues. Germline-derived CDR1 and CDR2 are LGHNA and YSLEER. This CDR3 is CASSQNEGYEQYF. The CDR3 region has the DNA TGCGCCAGCAGCCAAAACGAGGGATACGAGCAGTACTTC.

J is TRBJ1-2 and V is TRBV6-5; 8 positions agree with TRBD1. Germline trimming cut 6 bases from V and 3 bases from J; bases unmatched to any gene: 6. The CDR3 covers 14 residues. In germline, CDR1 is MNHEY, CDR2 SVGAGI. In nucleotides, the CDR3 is TGTGCCAGCAGCCCTGACAGGGGTGACTATGGCTACACCTTC. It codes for CASSPDRGDYGYTF.